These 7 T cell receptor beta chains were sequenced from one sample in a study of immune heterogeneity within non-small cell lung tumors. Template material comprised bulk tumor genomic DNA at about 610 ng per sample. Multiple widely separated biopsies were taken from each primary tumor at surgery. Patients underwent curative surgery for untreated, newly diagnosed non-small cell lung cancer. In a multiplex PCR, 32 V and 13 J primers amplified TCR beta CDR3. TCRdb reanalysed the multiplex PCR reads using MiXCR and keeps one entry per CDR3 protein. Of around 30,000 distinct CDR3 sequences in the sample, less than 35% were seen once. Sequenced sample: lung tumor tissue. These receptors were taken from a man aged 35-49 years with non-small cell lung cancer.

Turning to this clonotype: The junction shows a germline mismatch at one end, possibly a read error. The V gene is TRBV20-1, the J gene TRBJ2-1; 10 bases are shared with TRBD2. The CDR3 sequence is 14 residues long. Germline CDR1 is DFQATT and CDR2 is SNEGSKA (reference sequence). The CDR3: CSAMKGTSADEQCF. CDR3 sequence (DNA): TGCAGTGCTATGAAGGGGACTAGCGCGGATGAGCAGTGCTTC.

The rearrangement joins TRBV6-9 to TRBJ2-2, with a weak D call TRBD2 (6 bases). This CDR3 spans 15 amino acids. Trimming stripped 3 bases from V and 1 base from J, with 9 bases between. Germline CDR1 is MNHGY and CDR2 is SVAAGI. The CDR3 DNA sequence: TGTGCCAGCAGTTACGGGACTCGGAACACCGGGGAGCTGTTTTTT. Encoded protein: CASSYGTRNTGELFF.

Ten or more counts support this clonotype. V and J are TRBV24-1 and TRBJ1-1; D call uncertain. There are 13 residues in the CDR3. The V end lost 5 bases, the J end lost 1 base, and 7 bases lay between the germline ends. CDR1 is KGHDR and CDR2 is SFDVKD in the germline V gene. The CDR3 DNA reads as TGTGCCACCAGTGGCTGGCCGAACACTGAAGCTTTCTTT. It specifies CATSGWPNTEAFF.

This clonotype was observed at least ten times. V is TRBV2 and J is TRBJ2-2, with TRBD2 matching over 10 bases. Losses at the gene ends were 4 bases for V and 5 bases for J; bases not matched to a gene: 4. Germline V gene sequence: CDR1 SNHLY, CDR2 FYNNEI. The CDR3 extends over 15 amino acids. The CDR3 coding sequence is TGTGCCAGCAGTGGGGTTAGCGGGAGGACCGGGGAGCTGTTTTTT. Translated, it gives CASSGVSGRTGELFF.

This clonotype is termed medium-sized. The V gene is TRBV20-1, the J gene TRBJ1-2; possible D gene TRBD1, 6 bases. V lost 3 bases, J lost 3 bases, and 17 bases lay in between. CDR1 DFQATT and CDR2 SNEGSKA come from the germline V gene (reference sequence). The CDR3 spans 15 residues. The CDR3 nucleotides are TGCAGTGCTAGCGACGGGACATCGGGGTACTATGGCTACACCTTC. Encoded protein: CSASDGTSGYYGYTF.

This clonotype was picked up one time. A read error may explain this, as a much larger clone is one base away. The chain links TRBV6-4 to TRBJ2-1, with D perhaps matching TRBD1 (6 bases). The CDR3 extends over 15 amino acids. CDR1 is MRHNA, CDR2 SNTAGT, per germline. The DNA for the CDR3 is TGTCCCAGCAGTGTGGCTGGGGGCCCCTACAATGAGCAGTTCTTC. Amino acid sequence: CPSSVAGGPYNEQFF.

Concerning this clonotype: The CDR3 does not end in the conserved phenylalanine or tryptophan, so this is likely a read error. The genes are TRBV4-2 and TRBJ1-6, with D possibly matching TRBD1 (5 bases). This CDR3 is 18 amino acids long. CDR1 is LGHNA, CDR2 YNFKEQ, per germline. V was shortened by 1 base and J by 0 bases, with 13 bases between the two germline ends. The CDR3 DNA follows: TGTGCCAGCAGCCAAGCCAGACGGGGGAGCTCCTATAATTCACCCCTCCACCTT. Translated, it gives CASSQARRGSSYNSPLHL.